Listed here is a single TCR beta chain. Its antigen remains unidentified. The data were obtained in a study of CD8 T cells in ankylosing spondylitis. Germline V gene data show CDR1 as KGHSH and CDR2 as LQKENI. Trimming removed 2 bases from V and 3 bases from J, with 7 bases in between. The CDR3 covers 13 residues. TCRdb independently ran MiXCR on the 5' RACE reads; one entry per CDR3 protein. In the table there are 200,000 to 250,000 distinct CDR3 sequences, roughly 26% of which are singletons. Study results and limitations: Reportedly, significant enrichment of disease-linked clones occurred in matched ankylosing spondylitis synovial fluid. Seven to nine highly homologous variants formed a TCR beta motif that appeared characteristic of ankylosing spondylitis blood.

The sample was blood, either unsorted or a sorted T cell fraction (not recorded which). The source is a male donor with ankylosing spondylitis or in good health (not recorded which). The genes are TRBV18 and TRBJ2-5; a possible D gene is TRBD1 (5 bases). As DNA, the CDR3 is TGTGCCAGCTCACCAACGACAGAAGAGACCCAGTACTTC. Its protein product is CASSPTTEETQYF. The whole variable domain, remainder taken from reference TRBV18 and TRBJ2-5, is NAGVMQNPRHLVRRRGQEARLRCSPMKGHSHVYWYRQLPEEGLKFMVYLQKENIIDESGMPKERFSAEFPKEGPSILRIQQVVRGDSAAYFCASSPTTEETQYFGPGTRLLVL.